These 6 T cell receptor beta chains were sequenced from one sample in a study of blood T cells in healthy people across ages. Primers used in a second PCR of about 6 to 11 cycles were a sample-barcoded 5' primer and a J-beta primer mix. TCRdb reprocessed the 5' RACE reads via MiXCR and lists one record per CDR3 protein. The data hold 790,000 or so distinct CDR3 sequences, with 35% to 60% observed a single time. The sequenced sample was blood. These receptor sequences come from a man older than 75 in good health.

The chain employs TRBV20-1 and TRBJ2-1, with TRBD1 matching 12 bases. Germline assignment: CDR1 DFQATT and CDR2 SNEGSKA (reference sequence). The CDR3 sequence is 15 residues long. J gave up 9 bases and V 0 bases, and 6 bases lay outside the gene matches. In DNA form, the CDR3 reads TGCAGTGCTAGAGAAATCGGGACAGGGGGCACTGAGCAGTTCTTC. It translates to CSAREIGTGGTEQFF.

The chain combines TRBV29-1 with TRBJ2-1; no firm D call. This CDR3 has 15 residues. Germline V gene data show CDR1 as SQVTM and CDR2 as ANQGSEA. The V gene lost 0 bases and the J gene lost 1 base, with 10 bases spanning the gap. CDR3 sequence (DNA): TGCAGCGTTGAAGAACCAGAAGGATCCTACAATGAGCAGTTCTTC. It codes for CSVEEPEGSYNEQFF.

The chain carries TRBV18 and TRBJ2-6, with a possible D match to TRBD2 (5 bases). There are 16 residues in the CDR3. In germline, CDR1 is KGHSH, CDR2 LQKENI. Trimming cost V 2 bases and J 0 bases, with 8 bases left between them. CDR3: CASSPGRDSGANVLTF. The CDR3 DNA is TGTGCCAGCTCACCAGGACGGGACTCTGGGGCCAACGTCCTGACTTTC.

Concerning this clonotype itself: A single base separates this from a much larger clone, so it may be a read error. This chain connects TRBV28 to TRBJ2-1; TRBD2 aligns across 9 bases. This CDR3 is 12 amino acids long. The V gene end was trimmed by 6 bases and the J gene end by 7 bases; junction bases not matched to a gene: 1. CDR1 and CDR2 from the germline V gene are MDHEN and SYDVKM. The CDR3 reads CASRAGGNEQFF. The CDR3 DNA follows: TGTGCCAGCAGAGCGGGAGGAAATGAGCAGTTCTTC.

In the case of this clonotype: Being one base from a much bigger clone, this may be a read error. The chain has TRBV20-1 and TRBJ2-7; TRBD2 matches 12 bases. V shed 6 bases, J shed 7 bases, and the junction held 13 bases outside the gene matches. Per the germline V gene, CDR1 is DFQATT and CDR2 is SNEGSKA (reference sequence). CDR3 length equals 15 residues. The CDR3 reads CSAETSGRQLNEQYF. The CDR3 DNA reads TGCAGTGCCGAAACTAGCGGGAGGCAACTCAATGAGCAGTACTTC.

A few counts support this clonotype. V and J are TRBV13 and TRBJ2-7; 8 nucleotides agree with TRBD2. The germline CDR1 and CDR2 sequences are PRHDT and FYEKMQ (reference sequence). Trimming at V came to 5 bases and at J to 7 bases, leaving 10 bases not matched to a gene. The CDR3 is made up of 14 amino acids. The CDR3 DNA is TGTGCCAGCAGCCCGGGAGGGCCCCCCAATGAGCAGTACTTC. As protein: CASSPGGPPNEQYF.